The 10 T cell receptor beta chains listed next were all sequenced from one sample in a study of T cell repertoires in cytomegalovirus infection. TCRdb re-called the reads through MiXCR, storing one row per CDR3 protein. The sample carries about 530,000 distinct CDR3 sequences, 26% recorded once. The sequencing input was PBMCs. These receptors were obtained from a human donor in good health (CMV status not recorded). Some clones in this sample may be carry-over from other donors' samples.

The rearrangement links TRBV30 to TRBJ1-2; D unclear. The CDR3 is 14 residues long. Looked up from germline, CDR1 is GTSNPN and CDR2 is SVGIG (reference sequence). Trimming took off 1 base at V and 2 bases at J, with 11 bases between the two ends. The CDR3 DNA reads TGTGCCTGGAGTGCGCGCGGACGGAACTATGGCTACACCTTC. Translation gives CAWSARGRNYGYTF.

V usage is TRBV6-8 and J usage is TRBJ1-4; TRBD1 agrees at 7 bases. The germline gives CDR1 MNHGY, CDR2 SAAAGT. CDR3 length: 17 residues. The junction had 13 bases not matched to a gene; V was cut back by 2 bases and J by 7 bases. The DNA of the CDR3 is TGTGCCAGCAGTTACCACAGCCCTAGGGGGCTAGGTGAAAAACTGTTTTTT. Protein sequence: CASSYHSPRGLGEKLFF.

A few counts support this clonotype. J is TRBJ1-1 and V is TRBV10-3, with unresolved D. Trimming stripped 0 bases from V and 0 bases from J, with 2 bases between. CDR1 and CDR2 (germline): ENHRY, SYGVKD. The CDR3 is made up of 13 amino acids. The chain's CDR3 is CAISESMNTEAFF. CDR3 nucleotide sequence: TGTGCCATCAGTGAGTCGATGAACACTGAAGCTTTCTTT.

The CDR3 DNA is TGTGCCAGCAGGGGGCCCGCAGAGAGCACAGATACGCAGTATTTT. Its translation is CASRGPAESTDTQYF. The V and J genes are TRBV7-2 and TRBJ2-3; perhaps TRBD1 as D (5 bases). Germline V gene sequence: CDR1 SGHTA, CDR2 FQGNSA. Trimming stripped 6 bases from V and 0 bases from J, with 13 bases between. The CDR3 covers 15 residues.

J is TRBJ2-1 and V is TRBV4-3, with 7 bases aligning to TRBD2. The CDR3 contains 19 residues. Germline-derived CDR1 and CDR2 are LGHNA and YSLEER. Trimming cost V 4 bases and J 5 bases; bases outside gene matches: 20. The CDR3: CASSRLLGGSPTIHNEQFF. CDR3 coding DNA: TGCGCCAGCAGCCGACTCCTGGGCGGGAGCCCCACTATTCACAATGAGCAGTTCTTC.

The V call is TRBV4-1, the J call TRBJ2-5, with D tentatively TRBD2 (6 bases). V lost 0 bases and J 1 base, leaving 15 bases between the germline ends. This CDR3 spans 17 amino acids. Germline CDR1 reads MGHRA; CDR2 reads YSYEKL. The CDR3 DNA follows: TGCGCCAGCAGCCAAGATACTCCGGGAGCCCTCCAAGAGACCCAGTACTTC. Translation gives CASSQDTPGALQETQYF.

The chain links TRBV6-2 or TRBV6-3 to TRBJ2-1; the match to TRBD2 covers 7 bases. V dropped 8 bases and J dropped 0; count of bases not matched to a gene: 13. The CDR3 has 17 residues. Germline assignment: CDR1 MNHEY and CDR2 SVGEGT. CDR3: CASRMARLADSYNEQFF. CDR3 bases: TGTGCCAGCCGTATGGCCCGGCTAGCGGACTCCTACAATGAGCAGTTCTTC.

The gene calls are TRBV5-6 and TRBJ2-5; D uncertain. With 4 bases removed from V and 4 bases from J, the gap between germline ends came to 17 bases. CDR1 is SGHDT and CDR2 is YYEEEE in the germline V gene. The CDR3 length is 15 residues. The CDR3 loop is CASSPGRVKGETQYF. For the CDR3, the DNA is TGTGCCAGCAGCCCTGGACGGGTGAAGGGAGAGACCCAGTACTTC.

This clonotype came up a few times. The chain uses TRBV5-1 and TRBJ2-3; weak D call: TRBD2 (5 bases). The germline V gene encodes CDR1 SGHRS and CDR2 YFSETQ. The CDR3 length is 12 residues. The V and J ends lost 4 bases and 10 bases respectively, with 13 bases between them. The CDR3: CASSPPSGSQYF. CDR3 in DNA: TGCGCCAGCAGCCCCCCAAGCGGATCGCAGTATTTT.

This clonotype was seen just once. The chain's CDR3 is CSAGGGLLGQETQYF. The CDR3 DNA reads as TGCAGTGCTGGGGGCGGGTTGCTGGGCCAAGAGACCCAGTACTTC. This chain connects TRBV20-1 to TRBJ2-5; D may be TRBD1 (6 bases). Per the germline V gene, CDR1 is DFQATT and CDR2 is SNEGSKA (reference sequence). The CDR3 extends over 15 amino acids. Between the trimmed V and J ends, which lost 5 bases and 1 base, there was a span of 17 bases.